Sequencing of this TCR beta chain was carried out in a study of metastatic and nonmetastatic thyroid tumors. Study-level points and caveats: It was reported that TCR beta diversity was significantly higher in malignant thyroid tumors than benign nodules, in blood and tumor.

Germline values: CDR1 SGHRS, CDR2 YFSETQ. The CDR3 contains 15 residues. The ends lost 5 bases at V and 5 bases at J; junction bases unmatched: 12. TCRdb re-clonotyped the PCR reads via MiXCR. Of tens of thousands of clones detected, 11% to 15% appear once; the ten largest clones hold over 6.5%. Thyroid surgery was preceded by no treatment in any patient. This clone was observed many times. What it binds is not known. The sequence was obtained from a male donor with papillary thyroid cancer or a benign thyroid nodule (not recorded which). Some clones in this sample may be carry-over from other donors' samples. The sequenced sample was blood. The rearrangement uses TRBV5-1 and TRBJ1-2, with 7 bases identical to TRBD1. CDR3 sequence reads: CASSRESGTVYGYTF. CDR3 sequence (DNA): TGCGCCAGCAGTCGAGAATCCGGGACAGTATATGGCTACACCTTC.